These 3 T cell receptor beta chains share one sample of origin, sequenced in a study of T cell repertoires in cytomegalovirus infection. Their antigen targets remain unknown. TCRdb redid the calling of the reads with MiXCR, one entry per CDR3 protein. The table includes around 900,000 distinct CDR3 sequences, approximately 31% detected once. Sequenced material: cultured CD8+ T cells from PBMCs, taken from culture after CMV antigen stimulation. These receptors came from a human donor in good health (CMV status not recorded). Some clones in this sample may be carry-over from other donors' samples.

The rearrangement joins TRBV4-3 to TRBJ1-4; D unclear. V lost 0 bases and J lost 8, with 13 bases in between. From germline, CDR1 is LGHNA and CDR2 YSLEER. This CDR3 has 15 amino acids. In DNA form, the CDR3 reads TGCGCCAGCAGCCAAGAGAGTGGCGAATGGGAAAAACTGTTTTTT. It is translated as CASSQESGEWEKLFF.

This clonotype was observed many times. The CDR3 nucleotides read TGTGCCAGCAGCTTAAAGGGGCTCCCACCATACTCTGGAAACACCATATATTTT. It encodes CASSLKGLPPYSGNTIYF. V is TRBV7-6 and J is TRBJ1-3, with D tentatively TRBD1 (5 bases). Trimming pared 2 bases from V and 0 bases from J, leaving 17 bases between. Germline V gene data show CDR1 as SGHVS and CDR2 as FNYEAQ. The CDR3 totals 18 residues.

The chain uses TRBV5-1 and TRBJ1-2, with a possible D match to TRBD1 (5 bases). CDR3 length: 15 amino acids. Germline CDR1 SGHRS, CDR2 YFSETQ. Trimming took 5 bases from V and 4 from J, leaving 18 bases between them. The CDR3 is CASRAGTGAAYGYTF. The DNA for the CDR3 is TGCGCCAGCAGAGCCGGGACCGGGGCCGCCTATGGCTACACCTTC.